This T cell receptor beta chain was sequenced for a study of cytomegalovirus exposure and HLA in healthy donors. PCR primers comprised 60 Vbeta and 13 Jbeta primers. In the authors' workflow: A follow-up analysis tallied around 76 million unique TCR beta chains, roughly 9.9 million shared. The protocol was immunoSEQ multiplex PCR, while the TCRdb copy is restricted to in-frame clones and leaves out a portion. V, J and clone size derive from that table, while D and trimming were established from the DNA sequence. Altogether about 140,000 clones are present, about 84% being singletons, with the ten largest covering about 2.2%. Details on this clone: As yet, its antigen is unknown.

Findings of the study overall: Accurate predictions that matched the HLA-A and HLA-B alleles of most subjects were reportedly made from TCR beta sequences. A prior analysis recorded that most TCR beta V segments were productive about 87% or about 30% of the time. Some highly shared sequence variants likely arose as a pipeline artifact.

The CDR3 consists of 15 residues. Germline CDR1 and CDR2: MNHEY and SVGAGI. The V end lost 1 base, the J end lost 0 bases, and 7 bases lay between the germline ends. J is TRBJ2-1 and V is TRBV6-5, with D possibly matching TRBD1 (5 bases). The sample consisted of PBMCs. This clonotype was obtained from a middle-aged man in good health and CMV-seronegative. The CDR3 is CASSYFQGSYNEQFF. The CDR3 nucleotides read TGTGCCAGCAGTTACTTTCAGGGCTCCTACAATGAGCAGTTCTTC.